This paragraph reports one T cell receptor beta chain. The sample comes from a study of shared clonotypes between healthy human individuals. TCRdb's copy holds only in-frame clones and misses some; the assay was immunoSEQ multiplex PCR. The sample carries almost 750,000 clones, roughly 72% recorded once. V was pared by 7 bases and J by 8 bases, with 11 bases between. Germline CDR1 reads SGHAT; CDR2 reads FQNNGV. The CDR3 spans 12 residues. Sequenced input: memory CD4+ T cells sorted from blood. Subset: CD45RA-negative fraction. This TCR was sampled from a woman aged 25 to 39 in good health. This chain links TRBV11-2 with TRBJ2-2; D might be TRBD1 or TRBD2, each matching 5 bases. For the CDR3, the DNA is TGTGCCAGCACCCGGGGCAGGGGGGAGCTGTTTTTT. It specifies CASTRGRGELFF.